The text below deals with one T cell receptor beta chain. This sample is drawn from a study of T cells after yellow fever vaccination. TCRdb recomputed calls from the 5' RACE reads with MiXCR, one row per CDR3 protein. This sample has more than 300,000 distinct CDR3 sequences, with around 4.5% found just once. The sample here was PBMCs, taken 15 days after the yellow fever booster vaccination. The clonotype originates from a young man who received the YFV17D yellow fever vaccine.

This CDR3 is CASSLRDGWGDGYTF. CDR3 coding DNA: TGTGCCAGCAGCTTAAGGGACGGATGGGGCGATGGCTACACCTTC. J is TRBJ1-2 and V is TRBV7-3, with D maybe TRBD1 (5 bases). The CDR3 is 15 residues long. Trimming removed 1 base from V and 6 bases from J, with 15 bases in between. CDR1 SGHTA and CDR2 FQGTGA come from the germline V gene.